The clone carrying this T cell receptor (beta chain) was observed a handful of times. The antigen remains undetermined. The sample comes from a study of response to subunit inactivated influenza vaccine. Whole-study results and caveats: The authors suggested that few new T cells are recruited per seasonal influenza vaccination.

TCRdb redid the calling of the RT-PCR reads with MiXCR, one entry per CDR3 protein. The table includes 170,000 or so distinct CDR3 sequences, around 10% detected once. The length of the CDR3 is 16 residues. Losses at the gene ends were 4 bases for V and 2 bases for J; bases not matched to a gene: 3. Per the germline V gene, CDR1 is SGDLS and CDR2 is YYNGEE. The chain combines TRBV9 with TRBJ2-2, with 12 bases identical to TRBD2. Sequenced material: CD8+ T cells sorted from PBMCs, taken 23 to 25 months after vaccination. The clonotype originates from a man between 50 and 75 years old who received an inactivated influenza vaccine. As DNA, the CDR3 is TGTGCCAGCAGCACGACTAGCGGGAGTAACACCGGGGAGCTGTTTTTT. This sequence encodes CASSTTSGSNTGELFF.